The clone carrying this T cell receptor (beta chain) was detected only a few times. These data originate in a study of T-cell memory formation after mild COVID-19. In germline, CDR1 is SQVTM, CDR2 ANQGSEA. This CDR3 contains 14 residues. After removal of 2 bases from V and 5 bases from J, the junction contained 7 bases not matched to a gene. One entry per CDR3 protein results from TCRdb running MiXCR on the 5' RACE reads. The sample has roughly 300,000 distinct CDR3 sequences, approximately 15% seen once. The rearrangement links TRBV29-1 to TRBJ2-5; the match to TRBD2 covers 8 bases. The clonotype originates from a man aged 18 to 29 who had mild COVID-19 (a few samples of this study predate the infection). Cell type and time point are not known. The sequenced sample was PBMCs or a T cell subset sorted from them (not recorded which). In DNA form, the CDR3 reads TGCAGCGTTGAACACCCCGGGAGGGGGGAGACCCAGTACTTC. Translated, it gives CSVEHPGRGETQYF.